This T cell receptor (beta chain) was recovered during a study of OX40 agonist ivuxolimab in advanced cancers. At the level of the study: Ivuxolimab, an antibody that agonizes OX40 (CD134), was administered to the patients. All patients had ivuxolimab intravenously every 2 weeks at 0.01 to 10 mg/kg. Overall study results and limits: Expanded clones belonging to CD8+ T cells outnumbered, on average, those of CD4+.

Trimming took off 0 bases at V and 8 bases at J, with 14 bases between the two ends. The CDR3 contains 14 residues. Looked up from germline, CDR1 is SGDLS and CDR2 is YYNGEE. There are a few counts of this clone. Antigen unknown. Profiling relied on immunoSEQ multiplex PCR, and the TCRdb table lists in-frame clones only, not all of them. The sample holds roughly 6,700 clones; 69% are singletons and the top ten take roughly 18%. The specimen comprised CD4+ or CD8+ T cells sorted from blood, sampled in a trial of the OX40 agonist ivuxolimab. The TCR was taken from an adult with an advanced solid tumor such as melanoma, head and neck, liver or kidney cancer. The V and J genes are TRBV9 and TRBJ1-1, with D hard to call. The CDR3 DNA sequence: TGTGCCAGCAGCGTAGGCGGTGCCCCCTCCGAAGCTTTCTTT. Translating it yields CASSVGGAPSEAFF. The full variable domain, completed using reference TRBV9 and TRBJ1-1, is DSGVTQTPKHLITATGQRVTLRCSPRSGDLSVYWYQQSLDQGLQFLIQYYNGEERAKGNILERFSAQQFPDLHSELNLSSLELGDSALYFCASSVGGAPSEAFFGQGTRLTVV.